This TCR beta chain appears in the sequencing data of a study of blood T cells in healthy people across ages. As concerns this clonotype: Its ends do not fully match the called genes, so a read error is possible.

Next came a second PCR, run for about 6 to 11 cycles, which used a sample-barcoded 5' primer along with a J-beta primer mix. In TCRdb, the 5' RACE reads were re-called with MiXCR into one record per CDR3 protein. The sample lists 500,000 to 650,000 distinct CDR3 sequences, about 27% occurring once. This sample also belongs to another study, concerning T cells of mothers and their children.

The specimen sequenced was blood. This clonotype was sampled from a boy between 2 and 10 years old in good health.

CDR3 region: CAGGTVAGDGHTF. The CDR3 DNA follows: TGTGCCGGAGGGACGGTAGCAGGAGATGGCCACACCTTC. The chain has TRBV2 and TRBJ1-2; D is perhaps TRBD1 (5 bases). The CDR3 runs 13 residues. Germline CDR1 and CDR2: SNHLY and FYNNEI.